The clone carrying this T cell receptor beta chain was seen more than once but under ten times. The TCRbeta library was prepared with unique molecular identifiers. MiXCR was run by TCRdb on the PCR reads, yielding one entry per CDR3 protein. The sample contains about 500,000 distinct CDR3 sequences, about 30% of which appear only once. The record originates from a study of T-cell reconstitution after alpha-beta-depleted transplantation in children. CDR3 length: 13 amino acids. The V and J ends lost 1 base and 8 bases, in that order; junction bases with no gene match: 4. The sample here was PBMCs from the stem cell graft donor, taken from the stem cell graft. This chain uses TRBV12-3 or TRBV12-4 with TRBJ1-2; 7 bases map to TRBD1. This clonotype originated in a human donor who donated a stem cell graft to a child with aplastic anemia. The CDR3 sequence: CASSLGQGGGYTF. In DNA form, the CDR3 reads TGTGCCAGCAGTTTAGGACAGGGAGGCGGCTACACCTTC.